The next 24 T cell receptor beta chains were all read from a single sample in a study of OX40 agonist ivuxolimab in advanced cancers. Repertoires were generated with immunoSEQ multiplex PCR, while TCRdb's copy carries only in-frame clones and drops some. The sample has under 100,000 clones, around 92% seen once. This material consisted of CD4+ or CD8+ T cells sorted from blood, taken in a trial of the OX40 agonist ivuxolimab. These receptors came from an adult with an advanced solid tumor such as melanoma, head and neck, liver or kidney cancer.

The J gene is TRBJ1-2, the V gene TRBV28; possibly TRBD1 for D (5 bases). Trimming took off 7 bases at V and 2 bases at J, with 14 bases between the two ends. The CDR3 length is 14 residues. Germline CDR1 is MDHEN and CDR2 is SYDVKM. In nucleotides, the CDR3 is TGTGCCAGCACCCGGCCGGGGGGGAACTATGGCTACACCTTC. This encodes CASTRPGGNYGYTF.

The chain uses TRBV7-2 and TRBJ1-5; TRBD1 is a possible D gene (5 bases). Germline CDR1 and CDR2: SGHTA and FQGNSA. There are 14 residues in the CDR3. Trimming stripped 5 bases from V and 6 bases from J, with 14 bases between. The chain's CDR3 is CASSPGGGIQPQHF. CDR3 nucleotides: TGTGCCAGCAGCCCCGGGGGGGGGATTCAGCCCCAGCATTTT. The whole variable domain, remainder taken from reference TRBV7-2 and TRBJ1-5, is GAGVSQSPSNKVTEKGKDVELRCDPISGHTALYWYRQSLGQGLEFLIYFQGNSAPDKSGLPSDRFSAERTGGSVSTLTIQRTQQEDSAVYLCASSPGGGIQPQHFGDGTRLSIL.

The V and J genes are TRBV7-2 and TRBJ2-1, with 10 bases fitting TRBD2. The germline gives CDR1 SGHTA, CDR2 FQGNSA. This CDR3 has 17 residues. Losses at the gene ends were 2 bases for V and 6 bases for J; bases not matched to a gene: 10. The CDR3 DNA reads as TGTGCCAGCAGCTTAAGGGGTATAGCGGGAGGTCGCAATGAGCAGTTCTTC. Its translation: CASSLRGIAGGRNEQFF.

The chain uses TRBV11-3 and TRBJ2-3, with unresolved D. The CDR3 runs to 14 residues. The V end lost 8 bases, the J end lost 4 bases, and 16 bases lay between the germline ends. Germline V lookup: CDR1 SGHNT, CDR2 YENEEA. The chain's CDR3 is CASRKEAYADTQYF. The CDR3 DNA reads TGTGCCAGCCGCAAAGAAGCGTACGCAGATACGCAGTATTTT.

The V call is TRBV7-3, the J call TRBJ1-2; possible D gene TRBD1, 5 bases. This CDR3 has 15 amino acids. The germline V and J ends were trimmed by 5 bases and 3 bases, with 16 bases remaining between them. In germline, CDR1 is SGHTA, CDR2 FQGTGA. The CDR3 loop reads CASSPGGPGDYGYTF. In nucleotides, the CDR3 is TGTGCCAGCAGCCCGGGGGGACCGGGGGACTATGGCTACACCTTC.

This chain links TRBV29-1 with TRBJ2-7; no definite D call. V was shortened by 4 bases and J by 0 bases, with 7 bases between the two germline ends. Germline-derived CDR1 and CDR2 are SQVTM and ANQGSEA. There are 12 residues in the CDR3. This CDR3 reads CSVAAPSYEQYF. Written as DNA, the CDR3 is TGCAGCGTTGCGGCACCCTCCTACGAGCAGTACTTC.

The J gene is TRBJ1-1, the V gene TRBV6-5; TRBD1 matches 7 bases. Germline V gene lookup returns CDR1 MNHEY and CDR2 SVGAGI. This CDR3 comprises 16 residues. With V trimmed by 0 bases and J by 1 base, 5 bases remained unmatched. The CDR3 region has the DNA TGTGCCAGCAGTTACTCCGGGACAGACACGAACACTGAAGCTTTCTTT. Its protein product is CASSYSGTDTNTEAFF.

V and J are TRBV19 and TRBJ1-2; 8 nucleotides match TRBD1. The length of the CDR3 is 17 residues. V shed 3 bases and J 4 bases; nucleotides not matched to a gene: 13. The germline gives CDR1 LNHDA, CDR2 SQIVND (reference sequence). The CDR3 nucleotides read TGTGCCAGTAGTATGAGAGGCAGGGGGCCAGCTAGCTATGGCTACACCTTC. Protein product: CASSMRGRGPASYGYTF.

The chain has TRBV19 and TRBJ1-1; D remains unclear. V was pared by 2 bases and J by 4 bases, with 8 bases between. This CDR3 has 13 residues. The germline CDR1 and CDR2 sequences are LNHDA and SQIVND (reference sequence). The CDR3 sequence: CASSITRVTEAFF. The CDR3 nucleotides are TGTGCCAGTAGTATAACTCGGGTCACTGAAGCTTTCTTT.

This clone was picked up one time. This chain joins TRBV7-2 and TRBJ2-2; D unresolved. Germline values: CDR1 SGHTA, CDR2 FQGNSA. Trimming stripped 0 bases from V and 7 bases from J, with 9 bases between. The CDR3 consists of 14 residues. The CDR3 loop is CASSLALEHGELFF. CDR3 sequence (DNA): TGTGCCAGCAGCTTAGCGCTCGAGCACGGGGAGCTGTTTTTT.

The CDR3 DNA reads TGTGCCAGCAGTGCCCCCACTTTGTATCCCCAGTACTTC. This encodes CASSAPTLYPQYF. The chain joins TRBV28 to TRBJ2-5, with D uncertain. The germline gives CDR1 MDHEN, CDR2 SYDVKM. The CDR3 is 13 amino acids. Trimming stripped 5 bases from V and 9 bases from J, with 16 bases between.

This chain joins TRBV5-1 and TRBJ2-7; no reliable D call. V was clipped by 0 bases and J by 0 bases, with 13 bases between them. Germline assignment: CDR1 SGHRS and CDR2 YFSETQ. The CDR3 is 16 amino acids. CDR3 sequence reads: CASSLDAGRSSYEQYF. In DNA, the CDR3 is TGCGCCAGCAGCTTGGATGCTGGGCGGAGCTCCTACGAGCAGTACTTC.

The genes are TRBV19 and TRBJ1-1; D uncertain. The ends were cut back, 9 bases at V and 1 base at J, with 15 bases in the middle. This CDR3 contains 14 residues. Germline-derived CDR1 and CDR2 are LNHDA and SQIVND (reference sequence). The CDR3 sequence is CASRGDPTNTEAFF. CDR3 nucleotide sequence: TGTGCCAGCCGGGGAGACCCAACGAACACTGAAGCTTTCTTT.

This sequence joins TRBV6-5 and TRBJ1-4, with D tentatively TRBD1 (5 bases). The CDR3 consists of 15 residues. V lost 6 bases to trimming and J lost 8 bases, with 19 bases between them. Per the germline V gene, CDR1 is MNHEY and CDR2 is SVGAGI. CDR3 sequence reads: CASSSPGGIREKLFF. CDR3 coding DNA: TGTGCCAGCAGCTCCCCTGGGGGTATTCGAGAAAAACTGTTTTTT.

V usage is TRBV14 and J usage is TRBJ2-3; D is ambiguous. Trimming removed 1 base from V and 7 bases from J, with 3 bases in between. The CDR3 runs to 11 residues. Germline V lookup: CDR1 SGHDN, CDR2 FVKESK. CDR3 amino acids: CASSQGNTQYF. The CDR3 nucleotides are TGTGCCAGCAGCCAAGGAAATACGCAGTATTTT. Supplemented by reference TRBV14 and TRBJ2-3, the full variable domain reads EAGVTQFPSHSVIEKGQTVTLRCDPISGHDNLYWYRRVMGKEIKFLLHFVKESKQDESGMPNNRFLAERTGGTYSTLKVQPAELEDSGVYFCASSQGNTQYFGPGTRLTVL.

V and J are TRBV19 and TRBJ2-1; no firm D call. This CDR3 is 14 amino acids long. Looked up from germline, CDR1 is LNHDA and CDR2 is SQIVND (reference sequence). V was cut by 6 bases and J by 5 bases, with 14 bases left in between. This CDR3 is CASRVYGSNNEQFF. In DNA form, the CDR3 reads TGTGCCAGTAGAGTTTATGGATCAAACAATGAGCAGTTCTTC.

J is TRBJ2-5 and V is TRBV7-2, with D unclear. Judging by the DNA end, TRBJ2-7 fits better; the J call may be wrong. Germline lookup yields CDR1 SGHTA and CDR2 FQGNSA. The CDR3 consists of 15 residues. In DNA form, the CDR3 reads TGTGCCAGCAGCGACCCAGGCGACCTAGGATACGAGCAGTACTTC. This sequence encodes CASSDPGDLGYEQYF.

The chain is built from TRBV19 and TRBJ1-5, with 10 bases fitting TRBD1. With V trimmed by 0 bases and J by 2 bases, 4 bases remained unmatched. The CDR3 spans 17 residues. The germline gives CDR1 LNHDA, CDR2 SQIVND (reference sequence). The CDR3 bases are TGTGCCAGTAGTATAGATCGACAGGGGGCCGGCAATCAGCCCCAGCATTTT. This sequence encodes CASSIDRQGAGNQPQHF.

This clone was observed a handful of times. The chain recombines TRBV6-5 with TRBJ2-3; 8 bases line up with TRBD2. Germline CDR1 reads MNHEY; CDR2 reads SVGAGI. The CDR3 sequence is 16 residues long. Germline trimming cut 0 bases from V and 1 base from J; bases unmatched to any gene: 3. The CDR3 DNA is TGTGCCAGCAGTTACTCCAACGGGAGGGGCACAGATACGCAGTATTTT. This encodes CASSYSNGRGTDTQYF.

In its sample, this clone was seen a few times. The chain links TRBV28 to TRBJ2-7; 7 positions match TRBD1. V gave up 5 bases and J gave up 3 bases; unmatched junction bases: 7. CDR3 size: 14 residues. Germline CDR1 reads MDHEN; CDR2 reads SYDVKM. CDR3 nucleotide sequence: TGTGCCAGCAGTCTACCGGGACAGAACTACGAGCAGTACTTC. This gives the protein CASSLPGQNYEQYF.

The chain combines TRBV27 with TRBJ1-3; TRBD1 might be the D (5 bases). This CDR3 spans 17 amino acids. The V gene lost 3 bases and the J gene lost 0 bases, with 15 bases spanning the gap. The germline CDR1 and CDR2 sequences are MNHEY and SMNVEV (reference sequence). CDR3 sequence reads: CASSLSRALISGNTIYF. CDR3 DNA sequence: TGTGCCAGCAGTTTGTCCAGGGCCCTCATCTCTGGAAACACCATATATTTT.

The chain uses TRBV7-6 and TRBJ2-7, with 7 bases aligning to TRBD1. CDR1 and CDR2 from the germline V gene are SGHVS and FNYEAQ. The ends lost 5 bases at V and 4 bases at J; junction bases unmatched: 11. This CDR3 has 15 amino acids. The CDR3, as DNA: TGTGCCAGCAGCGAAAAAAGGGGACAGCCGTACGAGCAGTACTTC. Translated, it gives CASSEKRGQPYEQYF.

The rearrangement joins TRBV12-5 to TRBJ1-1; TRBD1 is a possible D gene (6 bases). The CDR3 contains 13 residues. Trimming left V 5 bases short and J 4 bases short, with 11 bases between. Germline values: CDR1 LGHNT, CDR2 FRNRAP. CDR3 coding DNA: TGTGCTAGTGGTGAAGGGGGGGTCACTGAAGCTTTCTTT. As protein: CASGEGGVTEAFF.

The chain carries TRBV19 and TRBJ2-2; D is uncertain. The CDR3 sequence is 14 residues long. Germline V CDR1 and CDR2: LNHDA, SQIVND (reference sequence). Trimming stripped 2 bases from V and 1 base from J, with 5 bases between. CDR3 sequence: CASSIRGNTGELFF. The CDR3 DNA reads as TGTGCCAGTAGTATACGCGGGAACACCGGGGAGCTGTTTTTT.